This TCR beta chain was found in a study of T cells in Graves' hyperthyroidism and ophthalmopathy. From RNA transcripts, TCR beta CDR3 regions were amplified. HTBI primers were employed in a first-round RT-PCR of the TCR CDR3. TCRdb fed the multiplex PCR reads into MiXCR, producing one record per CDR3 protein. The sample holds approximately 410,000 distinct CDR3 sequences, approximately 14% seen once. At least ten counts were recorded for this clonotype. The origin of this receptor is a woman aged 18-29 years with Graves' hyperthyroidism. The sequencing input was blood.

The CDR3 DNA reads TGTGCCAGCAGCCAAGGGGGCCTGACAGGGTTAGGACGCAATGAGCAGTTCTTC. This gives the protein CASSQGGLTGLGRNEQFF. This chain joins TRBV7-9 and TRBJ2-1; 7 bases are shared with TRBD1. J gave up 6 bases and V 5 bases, and 19 bases lay outside the gene matches. CDR3 length equals 18 residues. CDR1 is SEHNR and CDR2 is FQNEAQ in the germline V gene (reference sequence). Drawing the rest from reference TRBV7-9 and TRBJ2-1, the complete variable domain is DTGVSQNPRHKITKRGQNVTFRCDPISEHNRLYWYRQTLGQGPEFLTYFQNEAQLEKSRLLSDRFSAERPKGSFSTLEIQRTEQGDSAMYLCASSQGGLTGLGRNEQFFGPGTRLTVL.